The next 31 T cell receptor beta chains were all read from a single sample in a study of cytomegalovirus exposure and HLA in healthy donors. The protocol was immunoSEQ multiplex PCR, while the TCRdb copy is restricted to in-frame clones and leaves out a portion. The sample carries fewer than 90,000 clones, almost 85% recorded once. Sequencing was performed on PBMCs. Source of these receptors: a woman aged 18-35 years in good health and CMV-seropositive.

Details on this clone: One end of the junction varies from germline; a read error may be responsible. The chain employs TRBV7-9 and TRBJ1-5; TRBD1 is a possible D gene (5 bases). The CDR3 length is 15 residues. Germline V gene lookup returns CDR1 SEHNR and CDR2 FQNEAQ (reference sequence). Here the CDR3 DNA reads TGTGCCAGCACCTTAGACAGTGATAGCAATCAGCCCCAGCATTTT. Protein product: CASTLDSDSNQPQHF.

The gene calls are TRBV27 and TRBJ2-7; D is perhaps TRBD1 (6 bases). Between the trimmed V and J ends, which lost 2 bases and 2 bases, there was a span of 10 bases. Per germline, CDR1 MNHEY and CDR2 SMNVEV (reference sequence). This CDR3 has 14 amino acids. CDR3 in DNA: TGTGCCAGCAGTTTACAGGACAGAACCTACGAGCAGTACTTC. It encodes CASSLQDRTYEQYF.

V usage is TRBV25-1 and J usage is TRBJ1-6, with unresolved D. Per germline, CDR1 MGHDK and CDR2 SYGVNS. The V end lost 5 bases, the J end lost 6 bases, and 8 bases lay between the germline ends. The CDR3 is 13 amino acids. This CDR3 is CASSWPFNSPLHF. Here the CDR3 DNA reads TGTGCCAGCAGTTGGCCGTTTAATTCACCCCTCCACTTT. Full variable domain (rest looked up from reference TRBV25-1 and TRBJ1-6): EADIYQTPRYLVIGTGKKITLECSQTMGHDKMYWYQQDPGMELHLIHYSYGVNSTEKGDLSSESTVSRIRTEHFPLTLESARPSHTSQYLCASSWPFNSPLHFGNGTRLTVT.

The V and J genes are TRBV19 and TRBJ2-5; D possibly corresponds to TRBD1 (6 bases). Germline values: CDR1 LNHDA, CDR2 SQIVND (reference sequence). CDR3 length equals 15 residues. Deletions cut 6 bases from V and 0 bases from J, with 14 bases between. This chain's CDR3 is CASRDRHTHQETQYF. CDR3 nucleotide sequence: TGTGCCAGTAGGGACAGACACACCCACCAAGAGACCCAGTACTTC.

Comments on this clone: The same CDR3 arises from other DNA sequences in this sample as well. This chain uses TRBV5-6 with TRBJ1-3, with D hard to call. Looked up from germline, CDR1 is SGHDT and CDR2 is YYEEEE. V lost 2 bases and J 4 bases, leaving 4 bases between the germline ends. This CDR3 region has 12 residues. The CDR3 region is CASSFPGNTIYF. The CDR3 DNA sequence: TGTGCCAGCAGCTTCCCAGGAAACACCATATATTTT.

The chain carries TRBV5-1 and TRBJ1-5; D is possibly TRBD1 (5 bases). CDR3 length equals 14 residues. CDR1 and CDR2 from the germline V gene are SGHRS and YFSETQ. The V and J ends lost 2 bases and 4 bases respectively, with 10 bases between them. The CDR3 sequence is CASSFSAGNQPQHF. The CDR3 bases are TGCGCCAGCAGCTTTTCGGCAGGGAATCAGCCCCAGCATTTT.

V is TRBV7-9 and J is TRBJ2-7, with D maybe TRBD1 (5 bases). V gave up 9 bases and J gave up 1 base, with 7 bases separating them. This CDR3 has 11 amino acids. Germline V gives CDR1 SEHNR, CDR2 FQNEAQ (reference sequence). The CDR3 coding sequence is TGTGCCAGTACAGGTTCCTACGAGCAGTACTTC. It translates to CASTGSYEQYF.

The V call is TRBV27, the J call TRBJ2-7; D is unclear. Germline CDR1 reads MNHEY; CDR2 reads SMNVEV (reference sequence). V was pared by 1 base and J by 5 bases, with 6 bases between. The CDR3 spans 12 residues. The CDR3 sequence: CASSLYTHEQYF. The CDR3 nucleotides are TGTGCCAGCAGTTTATACACCCACGAGCAGTACTTC.

The rearrangement uses TRBV4-2 and TRBJ2-1; TRBD1 is a possible D gene (6 bases). Germline assignment: CDR1 LGHNA and CDR2 YNFKEQ. This CDR3 contains 13 residues. The V end lost 5 bases, the J end lost 10 bases, and 15 bases lay between the germline ends. The CDR3 DNA reads TGTGCCAGCAGCACAGTGACAGGACAGGAGCAGTTCTTC. This sequence encodes CASSTVTGQEQFF.

The chain joins TRBV7-7 to TRBJ2-2; perhaps TRBD2 as D (6 bases). The V end lost 1 base, the J end lost 3 bases, and 12 bases lay between the germline ends. The CDR3 runs 16 residues. CDR1 and CDR2 (germline): SSHAT, FNYEAQ (reference sequence). CDR3 region: CASSLDSRGDTGELFF. CDR3 bases: TGTGCCAGCAGCTTAGACTCGCGGGGCGACACCGGGGAGCTGTTTTTT. Full variable domain (outside the CDR3, taken from reference TRBV7-7 and TRBJ2-2): GAGVSQSPRYKVTKRGQDVTLRCDPISSHATLYWYQQALGQGPEFLTYFNYEAQPDKSGLPSDRFSAERPEGSISTLTIQRTEQRDSAMYRCASSLDSRGDTGELFFGEGSRLTVL.

This sequence joins TRBV7-2 and TRBJ2-2; no definite D call. This CDR3 contains 12 residues. The V gene's germline CDR1 is SGHTA and CDR2 FQGNSA. Trimming took 1 base from V and 6 from J, leaving 3 bases between them. In DNA form, the CDR3 reads TGTGCCAGCAGCTTAGAGCCCGGGGAGCTGTTTTTT. It yields the protein CASSLEPGELFF.

The chain is built from TRBV9 and TRBJ2-7; 12 bases fit TRBD2. CDR1 is SGDLS, CDR2 YYNGEE, per germline. V was pared by 0 bases and J by 7 bases, with 2 bases of the junction left unmatched. This CDR3 has 14 amino acids. The CDR3 here is CASSVETSGGEQYF. CDR3 DNA sequence: TGTGCCAGCAGCGTAGAGACTAGCGGGGGTGAGCAGTACTTC.

The chain joins TRBV7-9 to TRBJ1-5, with D maybe TRBD1 (6 bases). Germline values: CDR1 SEHNR, CDR2 FQNEAQ (reference sequence). The CDR3 extends over 19 amino acids. Trimming took off 2 bases at V and 0 bases at J, with 20 bases between the two ends. CDR3 amino acids: CASSLPSRTQGYSNQPQHF. Here the CDR3 DNA reads TGTGCCAGCAGCTTACCCAGTCGGACACAGGGCTATAGCAATCAGCCCCAGCATTTT.

V usage is TRBV4-2 and J usage is TRBJ2-7; D call uncertain. Germline CDR1 is LGHNA and CDR2 is YNFKEQ. Trimming removed 0 bases from V and 2 bases from J, with 11 bases in between. The CDR3 consists of 15 residues. The CDR3 loop is CASSQERGLTYEQYF. The CDR3 DNA follows: TGTGCCAGCAGCCAAGAACGAGGCCTCACCTACGAGCAGTACTTC.

The chain links TRBV19 to TRBJ1-5; D gene ambiguous. CDR1 is LNHDA and CDR2 is SQIVND in the germline V gene (reference sequence). The CDR3 totals 15 residues. Between the trimmed V and J ends, which lost 0 bases and 9 bases, there was a span of 15 bases. The CDR3 here is CASSIEGVGGRPQHF. For the CDR3, the DNA is TGTGCCAGTAGTATAGAGGGCGTAGGTGGGCGGCCCCAGCATTTT. Based on the CDR3 plus reference TRBV19 and TRBJ1-5, the full variable domain is DGGITQSPKYLFRKEGQNVTLSCEQNLNHDAMYWYRQDPGQGLRLIYYSQIVNDFQKGDIAEGYSVSREKKESFPLTVTSAQKNPTAFYLCASSIEGVGGRPQHFGDGTRLSIL.

The rearrangement joins TRBV5-1 to TRBJ2-3; no firm D call. V dropped 0 bases and J dropped 2 bases, with 4 bases sitting between them. From germline, CDR1 is SGHRS and CDR2 YFSETQ. The CDR3 has 13 residues. Written as DNA, the CDR3 is TGCGCCAGCAGCTTGGCTTCCACAGATACGCAGTATTTT. Its translation is CASSLASTDTQYF.

This clone was seen a few times. The gene calls are TRBV15 and TRBJ1-2; TRBD1 is a possible D gene (5 bases). The ends were cut back, 1 base at V and 6 bases at J, with 9 bases in the middle. In germline, CDR1 is LNHNV, CDR2 YYDKDF (reference sequence). This CDR3 is 13 amino acids long. CDR3 coding DNA: TGTGCCACCAGCAGAGCGGGGGAGCATGGCTACACCTTC. Protein: CATSRAGEHGYTF. Full variable domain (remainder filled in from reference TRBV15 and TRBJ1-2): DAMVIQNPRYQVTQFGKPVTLSCSQTLNHNVMYWYQQKSSQAPKLLFHYYDKDFNNEADTPDNFQSRRPNTSFCFLDIRSPGLGDTAMYLCATSRAGEHGYTFGSGTRLTVV.

In DNA, the CDR3 is TGTGCCAGCGGAGAGCGGGGGGGCCCCGGGGAGCTGTTTTTT. Protein sequence: CASGERGGPGELFF. The chain uses TRBV4-2 and TRBJ2-2, with TRBD2 matching 10 bases. The CDR3 has 14 residues. Trimming at V came to 8 bases and at J to 6 bases, leaving 6 bases not matched to a gene. Germline V lookup: CDR1 LGHNA, CDR2 YNFKEQ.

The chain links TRBV9 to TRBJ2-3; no clear D. The germline V gene has CDR1 SGDLS and CDR2 YYNGEE. CDR3 length: 14 residues. The V gene lost 0 bases and the J gene lost 2 bases, with 7 bases spanning the gap. The CDR3 region is CASSVDLYTDTQYF. CDR3 DNA sequence: TGTGCCAGCAGCGTAGATCTGTACACAGATACGCAGTATTTT.

The chain employs TRBV18 and TRBJ1-1; tentatively, D is TRBD1 (5 bases). Germline lookup yields CDR1 KGHSH and CDR2 LQKENI. The CDR3 extends over 14 amino acids. Trimming shortened V by 6 bases and J by 5 bases, and 16 bases separated the two germline ends. CDR3 bases: TGTGCCAGCTCGCGCTCGGGGGAAGGGACTGAAGCTTTCTTT. It specifies CASSRSGEGTEAFF.

CDR3 DNA sequence: TGTGCCAGCAGTTTCAGACTACTCAATGAGCAGTTCTTC. Amino acids: CASSFRLLNEQFF. The chain links TRBV28 to TRBJ2-1, with TRBD2 as a possible D gene (5 bases). The CDR3 runs 13 residues. From germline, CDR1 is MDHEN and CDR2 SYDVKM. V dropped 3 bases and J dropped 6 bases, with 9 bases sitting between them.

This clone appeared a single time. This chain uses TRBV7-7 with TRBJ2-5; 11 bases match TRBD1. This CDR3 is 14 amino acids long. V was clipped by 6 bases and J by 4 bases; unmatched bases: 4. Looked up from germline, CDR1 is SSHAT and CDR2 is FNYEAQ (reference sequence). The CDR3 reads CASSSGQGGETQYF. CDR3 bases: TGTGCCAGCAGTTCGGGACAGGGGGGAGAGACCCAGTACTTC.

V is TRBV28 and J is TRBJ1-5; no definite D call. The germline V and J ends were trimmed by 10 bases and 0 bases, with 7 bases remaining between them. Germline V gene data show CDR1 as MDHEN and CDR2 as SYDVKM. This CDR3 has 12 amino acids. The chain's CDR3 is CATEVSNQPQHF. In DNA, the CDR3 is TGTGCCACCGAGGTTAGCAATCAGCCCCAGCATTTT.

The rearrangement joins TRBV7-2 to TRBJ2-1; 11 bases match TRBD1. Germline assignment: CDR1 SGHTA and CDR2 FQGNSA. After removal of 5 bases from V and 9 bases from J, the junction contained 6 bases not matched to a gene. CDR3 length equals 14 residues. CDR3 sequence reads: CASSPGQGALEQFF. CDR3 DNA sequence: TGTGCCAGCAGCCCCGGACAGGGGGCGCTTGAGCAGTTCTTC.

V is TRBV6-5 and J is TRBJ2-7; D is undetermined. This CDR3 comprises 15 residues. CDR1 MNHEY and CDR2 SVGAGI come from the germline V gene. V lost 0 bases, J lost 2 bases, and 11 bases lay in between. CDR3 DNA: TGTGCCAGCAGTTACTCGTTAACAGACCCCTACGAGCAGTACTTC. It specifies CASSYSLTDPYEQYF.

V and J are TRBV28 and TRBJ1-1; the D is unclear. Trimming removed 7 bases at V and 1 base at J, with 16 bases between. Germline V gene data show CDR1 as MDHEN and CDR2 as SYDVKM. The CDR3 covers 15 residues. CDR3 in amino acids: CASTLLRAPNTEAFF. The CDR3 region has the DNA TGTGCCAGCACCCTGTTGCGGGCGCCGAACACTGAAGCTTTCTTT.

The chain couples TRBV6-6 to TRBJ2-7; 10 nucleotides line up with TRBD2. Germline values: CDR1 MNHNY, CDR2 SVGAGI (reference sequence). The J segment lost 0 bases and the V segment lost 4 bases, leaving 6 bases of the junction unmatched. The CDR3 consists of 16 residues. The CDR3 DNA sequence: TGTGCCAGCAGTTCCAGCGGGGGGGGTAGCTCCTACGAGCAGTACTTC. Translating it yields CASSSSGGGSSYEQYF.

The chain carries TRBV18 and TRBJ2-5; TRBD2 aligns across 8 bases. Germline V lookup: CDR1 KGHSH, CDR2 LQKENI. The CDR3 runs 16 residues. V lost 3 bases, J lost 4 bases, and 10 bases stayed unmatched. The chain's CDR3 is CASSPSAGGLGETQYF. The CDR3 bases are TGTGCCAGCTCACCTTCTGCGGGGGGATTAGGAGAGACCCAGTACTTC.

This chain connects TRBV10-1 to TRBJ2-7; the D gene is possibly TRBD2 (7 bases). The CDR3 is 13 amino acids. The germline V gene encodes CDR1 WNHNN and CDR2 SYGVQD (reference sequence). V lost 8 bases, J lost 2 bases, and 13 bases lay in between. In DNA, the CDR3 is TGCGCCAGCGGGGGGGCCAGAACCTACGAGCAGTACTTC. Residues: CASGGARTYEQYF.

The rearrangement joins TRBV28 to TRBJ2-5, with D perhaps matching TRBD2 (6 bases). The CDR3 spans 14 residues. Germline V CDR1 and CDR2: MDHEN, SYDVKM. Between the trimmed V and J ends, which lost 6 bases and 3 bases, there was a span of 14 bases. The CDR3 loop is CASSLGGAEETQYF. The CDR3 coding sequence is TGTGCCAGCAGCCTAGGCGGGGCAGAAGAGACCCAGTACTTC.

This clone was recorded only once. The chain recombines TRBV19 with TRBJ2-6; tentative D call: TRBD1 (6 bases). The V gene's germline CDR1 is LNHDA and CDR2 SQIVND (reference sequence). V was clipped by 5 bases and J by 2 bases, with 13 bases between them. The CDR3 contains 16 residues. The CDR3 bases are TGTGCCAGTAGTTTTCAGGGGAAAACTGGGGCCAACGTCCTGACTTTC. This codes for CASSFQGKTGANVLTF.